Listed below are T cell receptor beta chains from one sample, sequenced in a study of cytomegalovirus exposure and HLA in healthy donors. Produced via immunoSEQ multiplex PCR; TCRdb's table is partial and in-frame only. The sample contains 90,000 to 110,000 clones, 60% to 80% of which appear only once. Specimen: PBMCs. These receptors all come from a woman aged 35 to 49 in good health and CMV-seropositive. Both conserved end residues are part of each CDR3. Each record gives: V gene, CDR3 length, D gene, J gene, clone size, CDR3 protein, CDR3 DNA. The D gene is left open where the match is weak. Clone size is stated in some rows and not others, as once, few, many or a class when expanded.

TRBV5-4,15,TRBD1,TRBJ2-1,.,CASSGWTGGYNEQFF,TGTGCCAGCAGCGGATGGACAGGGGGCTACAATGAGCAGTTCTTC
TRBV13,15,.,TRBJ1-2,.,CASTSYWEESYGYTF,TGTGCCAGCACCTCATATTGGGAGGAAAGCTATGGCTACACCTTC
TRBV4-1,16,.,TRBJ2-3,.,CASSQEVWGGGNTQYF,TGCGCCAGCAGCCAAGAAGTATGGGGGGGCGGGAATACGCAGTATTTT
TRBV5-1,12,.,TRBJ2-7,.,CASSLPGYEQYF,TGCGCCAGCAGCTTGCCGGGATACGAGCAGTACTTC
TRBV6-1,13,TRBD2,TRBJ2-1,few,CASGGSSYNEQFF,TGTGCCAGCGGCGGGAGCTCCTACAATGAGCAGTTCTTC
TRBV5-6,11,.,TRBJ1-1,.,CASSLGREAFF,TGTGCCAGCAGCCTTGGGCGTGAAGCTTTCTTT
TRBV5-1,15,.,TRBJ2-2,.,CASSLIGQYTGELFF,TGCGCCAGCAGCTTGATAGGACAGTACACCGGGGAGCTGTTTTTT
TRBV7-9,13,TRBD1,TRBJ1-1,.,CASSYRTGTEAFF,TGTGCCAGCAGCTACAGGACAGGCACTGAAGCTTTCTTT
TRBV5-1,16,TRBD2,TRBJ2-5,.,CASSTYFAGVGETQYF,TGCGCCAGCAGCACCTACTTTGCGGGAGTTGGGGAGACCCAGTACTTC
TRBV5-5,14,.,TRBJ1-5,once,CASSLRYSNQPQHF,TGTGCCAGCAGCCTCAGATATAGCAATCAGCCCCAGCATTTT
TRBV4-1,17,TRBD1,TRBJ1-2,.,CASSQGYPRGRQGGYTF,TGCGCCAGCAGCCAAGGGTATCCGAGGGGGCGTCAGGGTGGCTACACCTTC
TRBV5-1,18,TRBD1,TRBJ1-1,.,CASSPSLTRGLGDTEAFF,TGCGCCAGCAGCCCCAGTCTTACCAGGGGGCTCGGTGACACTGAAGCTTTCTTT
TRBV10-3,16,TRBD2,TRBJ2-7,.,CAISDRGLAGFYEQYF,TGTGCCATCAGTGACCGGGGACTAGCGGGGTTCTACGAGCAGTACTTC
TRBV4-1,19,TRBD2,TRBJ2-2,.,CASSLWTSGRGANTGELFF,TGCGCCAGCAGCCTTTGGACTAGCGGGAGAGGGGCGAACACCGGGGAGCTGTTTTTT
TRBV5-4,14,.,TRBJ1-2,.,CASSPGGRIDGYTF,TGTGCCAGCAGCCCGGGGGGGCGCATTGATGGCTACACCTTC
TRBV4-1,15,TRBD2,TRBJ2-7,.,CASRGLAGYSYEQYF,TGCGCCAGCAGGGGACTAGCGGGGTACTCCTACGAGCAGTACTTC
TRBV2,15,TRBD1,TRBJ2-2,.,CASSRDRGQAGELFF,TGTGCCAGCAGTAGGGACAGGGGGCAGGCCGGGGAGCTGTTTTTT
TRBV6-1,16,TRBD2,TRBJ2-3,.,CASSGNAGGGTDTQYF,TGTGCCAGCAGTGGGAATGCGGGGGGGGGCACAGATACGCAGTATTTT
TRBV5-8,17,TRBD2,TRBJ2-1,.,CASSLLSLAGEDDEQFF,TGTGCCAGCAGCTTGTTATCCCTAGCGGGAGAAGACGATGAGCAGTTCTTC
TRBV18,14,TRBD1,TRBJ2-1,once,CASSPRTGYNEQFF,TGTGCCAGCTCACCAAGGACAGGGTACAATGAGCAGTTCTTC
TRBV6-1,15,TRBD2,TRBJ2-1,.,CASSPRTSGHNEQFF,TGTGCCAGCAGCCCTAGGACTAGCGGCCACAATGAGCAGTTCTTC
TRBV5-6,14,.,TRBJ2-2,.,CASSLGLMAGELFF,TGTGCCAGCAGCTTGGGGCTCATGGCCGGGGAGCTGTTTTTT
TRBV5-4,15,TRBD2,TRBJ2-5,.,CASSLGLAVTETQYF,TGTGCCAGCAGCTTGGGACTAGCGGTAACGGAGACCCAGTACTTC
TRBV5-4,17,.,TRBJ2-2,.,CASSLLGADSNTGELFF,TGTGCCAGCAGCTTGTTGGGGGCGGACTCGAACACCGGGGAGCTGTTTTTT
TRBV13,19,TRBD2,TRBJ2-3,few,CASSLQPGLGGPGTDTQYF,TGTGCCAGCAGCCTGCAGCCGGGACTAGGAGGGCCCGGCACAGATACGCAGTATTTT
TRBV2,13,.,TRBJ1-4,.,CATGGRGGEKLFF,TGTGCCACCGGGGGCAGGGGAGGGGAAAAACTGTTTTTT
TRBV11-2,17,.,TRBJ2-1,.,CASSFSARAGVVNEQFF,TGTGCCAGCAGCTTTTCAGCAAGAGCAGGGGTGGTGAATGAGCAGTTCTTC
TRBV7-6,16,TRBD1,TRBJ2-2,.,CASSFGQGTNTGELFF,TGTGCCAGCAGCTTTGGACAGGGGACGAACACCGGGGAGCTGTTTTTT
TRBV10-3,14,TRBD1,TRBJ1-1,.,CAISRQGVNAEAFF,TGTGCCATCAGTAGACAGGGTGTCAACGCTGAAGCTTTCTTT
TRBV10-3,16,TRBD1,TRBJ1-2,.,CAISETGGQPNYGYTF,TGTGCCATCAGTGAGACCGGGGGACAGCCTAACTATGGCTACACCTTC
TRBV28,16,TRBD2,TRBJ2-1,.,CASSLGLAGAYNEQFF,TGTGCCAGCAGTTTAGGACTAGCGGGAGCCTACAATGAGCAGTTCTTC
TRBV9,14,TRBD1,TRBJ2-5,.,CASSFGRGQETQYF,TGTGCCAGCAGCTTCGGCAGGGGGCAAGAGACCCAGTACTTC
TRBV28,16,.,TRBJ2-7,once,CASSPPSRRGSYEQYF,TGTGCCAGCAGCCCACCATCACGTCGGGGGAGTTACGAGCAGTACTTC
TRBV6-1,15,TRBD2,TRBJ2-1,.,CASSLLAGDGNEQFF,TGTGCCAGCAGTCTACTAGCGGGAGACGGCAATGAGCAGTTCTTC
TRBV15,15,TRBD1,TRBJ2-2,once,CATGQGVFFDGELFF,TGTGCCACAGGTCAGGGGGTGTTCTTTGACGGGGAGCTGTTTTTT
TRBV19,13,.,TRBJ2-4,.,CASSMDSKNIQYF,TGTGCCAGTAGTATGGACAGCAAAAACATTCAGTACTTC
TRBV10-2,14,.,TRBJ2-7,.,CASTGTIISYEQYF,TGCGCCAGTACCGGGACAATTATTTCCTACGAGCAGTACTTC